The 7 T cell receptor beta chains below come from one sample, sequenced in a study of CD8 T cells in Susac syndrome. RNA amounts of about 0.45 to 1 ug underwent reverse transcription with random hexamers. One entry per CDR3 protein results from TCRdb running MiXCR on the immunoSEQ multiplex PCR reads. The sample yields approximately 190,000 distinct CDR3 sequences, under 95% seen once. The sample was CD4+ T cells from PBMCs. The origin of the receptors is a human donor in good health.

This chain links TRBV28 with TRBJ2-3, with D possibly being TRBD2 (7 bases). The CDR3 consists of 16 residues. Germline-derived CDR1 and CDR2 are MDHEN and SYDVKM. With 2 bases removed from V and 2 bases from J, the gap between germline ends came to 14 bases. The CDR3 loop is CASSLKAGTSTDTQYF. CDR3 nucleotide sequence: TGTGCCAGCAGTTTAAAAGCGGGGACATCCACAGATACGCAGTATTTT.

The rearrangement joins TRBV7-3 to TRBJ2-3; 12 nucleotides agree with TRBD2. With 2 bases clipped from V and 6 bases from J, the junction kept 6 bases outside the gene matches. The CDR3 totals 16 residues. Germline CDR1 reads SGHTA; CDR2 reads FQGTGA. CDR3 sequence reads: CASSLLAGGERDTQYF. CDR3 nucleotide sequence: TGTGCCAGCAGCTTACTAGCGGGGGGGGAACGCGATACGCAGTATTTT.

The V gene is TRBV20-1, the J gene TRBJ1-3; TRBD1 might be the D (6 bases). V was clipped by 0 bases and J by 6 bases, with 12 bases between them. Germline V lookup: CDR1 DFQATT, CDR2 SNEGSKA (reference sequence). This CDR3 comprises 14 residues. The CDR3 loop is CSARDAGAENTIYF. The CDR3 nucleotides read TGCAGTGCTAGAGATGCAGGGGCGGAAAACACCATATATTTT.

The rearrangement links TRBV12-3 or TRBV12-4 to TRBJ2-5; perhaps TRBD1 as D (6 bases). The germline V and J ends were trimmed by 6 bases and 1 base, with 9 bases remaining between them. This CDR3 comprises 13 residues. The CDR3 sequence: CASSRDTQETQYF. CDR3 DNA: TGTGCCAGCAGCCGGGACACCCAAGAGACCCAGTACTTC.

The rearrangement uses TRBV28 and TRBJ2-7; D might be TRBD1 (5 bases). Per germline, CDR1 MDHEN and CDR2 SYDVKM. This CDR3 is 16 amino acids long. Trimming stripped 4 bases from V and 2 bases from J, with 18 bases between. CDR3 bases: TGTGCCAGCAGTTCCCCAGGGTCCCTTAGAACCTACGAGCAGTACTTC. Protein: CASSSPGSLRTYEQYF.

This chain connects TRBV15 to TRBJ2-1, with 9 bases fitting TRBD2. CDR3 length: 14 residues. The germline CDR1 and CDR2 sequences are LNHNV and YYDKDF (reference sequence). After removal of 0 bases from V and 15 bases from J, the junction contained 9 bases not matched to a gene. The CDR3 nucleotides read TGTGCCACCAGCAGAGATCGACTAGCGGACTTCGGGTTCTTC. The encoded protein is CATSRDRLADFGFF.

Comments on this clonotype: A read error may account for a junction end that differs from germline. The V and J genes are TRBV20-1 and TRBJ2-1; no firm D call. The CDR3 extends over 14 amino acids. Germline CDR1 reads DFQATT; CDR2 reads SNEGSKA (reference sequence). In DNA, the CDR3 is TGCAGTGTTAGACTTCTGAGCTCCTACAATGAGCAGTTCTTC. It translates to CSVRLLSSYNEQFF.